This entry describes one T cell receptor beta chain. Its specificity is unknown. Primers: 60 Vbeta forward and 13 Jbeta reverse. Repertoires were generated with immunoSEQ multiplex PCR, while TCRdb's copy carries only in-frame clones and drops some. In the table there are approximately 170,000 clones, about four fifths of which are singletons. The sample belongs to a study of cytomegalovirus exposure and HLA in healthy donors. Findings and caveats of the study: By a later analysis, the bulk of CMV-associated TCR beta chains appeared HLA-restricted. Equally common other TCR beta chains were less clonally expanded than HLA-associated ones, a later analysis found.

What was sequenced was PBMCs. The receptor's source is a male donor in good health and CMV-seronegative.

The CDR3 is CASSLGTGNTEAFF. The CDR3 bases are TGCGCCAGCAGCTTGGGAACAGGGAACACTGAAGCTTTCTTT. The J gene is TRBJ1-1, the V gene TRBV5-1; the D gene is possibly TRBD1 (5 bases). Germline V gene lookup returns CDR1 SGHRS and CDR2 YFSETQ. V lost 0 bases to trimming and J lost 1 base, with 7 bases between them. This CDR3 has 14 residues.